This T cell receptor beta chain was sequenced in a study of cytomegalovirus exposure and HLA in healthy donors. Vbeta (60) and Jbeta (13) primers were used in the PCR. Sequenced by immunoSEQ multiplex PCR; TCRdb stores in-frame clones only, minus some. The sample lists over 150,000 clones, roughly 85% seen once, with 2% to 2.5% in the top ten. The CDR3 runs to 14 residues. Germline lookup yields CDR1 SGHAT and CDR2 FQDESV (reference sequence). Trimming took off 4 bases at V and 4 bases at J, with 12 bases between the two ends. Study-wide points: Sequencing had likely introduced a cluster of highly shared sequence variants as an artifact. CMV antigen specificity of a few CMV-associated chains was confirmed in vitro. 164 TCR beta chains were listed as cytomegalovirus-associated.

Turning to this clone: Its antigen remains unidentified.

The receptor's source is a man in his forties or fifties in good health and CMV-seronegative. Sequenced material: PBMCs. This sequence joins TRBV11-1 and TRBJ2-3; D gene uncertain. The CDR3 bases are TGTGCCAGCAGCTCCCAGCGTTTAGCAGATACGCAGTATTTT. Protein sequence: CASSSQRLADTQYF.